The sequence of this TCR beta chain was determined in a study of CD8 T cells in Susac syndrome. An amount of RNA that ranged from roughly 0.45 to 1 ug was reverse transcribed with random hexamers. TCRdb fed the immunoSEQ multiplex PCR reads into MiXCR, producing one record per CDR3 protein. In the table there are about 180,000 distinct CDR3 sequences, 85% to 95% of which are singletons. Sequencing of TCR beta covered CD8+ and CD4+ T cells obtained from blood. The CDR3 sequence is 16 residues long. V lost 1 base and J 0 bases, leaving 9 bases between the germline ends. The germline gives CDR1 LNHNV, CDR2 YYDKDF (reference sequence).

The V call is TRBV15, the J call TRBJ2-2; D not resolved. The clonotype comes from a human donor with Susac syndrome. The sequenced sample consisted of CD4+ T cells from PBMCs. CDR3 sequence (DNA): TGTGCCACCAGCAGAGTCGCGATAGCGAACACCGGGGAGCTGTTTTTT. This codes for CATSRVAIANTGELFF.